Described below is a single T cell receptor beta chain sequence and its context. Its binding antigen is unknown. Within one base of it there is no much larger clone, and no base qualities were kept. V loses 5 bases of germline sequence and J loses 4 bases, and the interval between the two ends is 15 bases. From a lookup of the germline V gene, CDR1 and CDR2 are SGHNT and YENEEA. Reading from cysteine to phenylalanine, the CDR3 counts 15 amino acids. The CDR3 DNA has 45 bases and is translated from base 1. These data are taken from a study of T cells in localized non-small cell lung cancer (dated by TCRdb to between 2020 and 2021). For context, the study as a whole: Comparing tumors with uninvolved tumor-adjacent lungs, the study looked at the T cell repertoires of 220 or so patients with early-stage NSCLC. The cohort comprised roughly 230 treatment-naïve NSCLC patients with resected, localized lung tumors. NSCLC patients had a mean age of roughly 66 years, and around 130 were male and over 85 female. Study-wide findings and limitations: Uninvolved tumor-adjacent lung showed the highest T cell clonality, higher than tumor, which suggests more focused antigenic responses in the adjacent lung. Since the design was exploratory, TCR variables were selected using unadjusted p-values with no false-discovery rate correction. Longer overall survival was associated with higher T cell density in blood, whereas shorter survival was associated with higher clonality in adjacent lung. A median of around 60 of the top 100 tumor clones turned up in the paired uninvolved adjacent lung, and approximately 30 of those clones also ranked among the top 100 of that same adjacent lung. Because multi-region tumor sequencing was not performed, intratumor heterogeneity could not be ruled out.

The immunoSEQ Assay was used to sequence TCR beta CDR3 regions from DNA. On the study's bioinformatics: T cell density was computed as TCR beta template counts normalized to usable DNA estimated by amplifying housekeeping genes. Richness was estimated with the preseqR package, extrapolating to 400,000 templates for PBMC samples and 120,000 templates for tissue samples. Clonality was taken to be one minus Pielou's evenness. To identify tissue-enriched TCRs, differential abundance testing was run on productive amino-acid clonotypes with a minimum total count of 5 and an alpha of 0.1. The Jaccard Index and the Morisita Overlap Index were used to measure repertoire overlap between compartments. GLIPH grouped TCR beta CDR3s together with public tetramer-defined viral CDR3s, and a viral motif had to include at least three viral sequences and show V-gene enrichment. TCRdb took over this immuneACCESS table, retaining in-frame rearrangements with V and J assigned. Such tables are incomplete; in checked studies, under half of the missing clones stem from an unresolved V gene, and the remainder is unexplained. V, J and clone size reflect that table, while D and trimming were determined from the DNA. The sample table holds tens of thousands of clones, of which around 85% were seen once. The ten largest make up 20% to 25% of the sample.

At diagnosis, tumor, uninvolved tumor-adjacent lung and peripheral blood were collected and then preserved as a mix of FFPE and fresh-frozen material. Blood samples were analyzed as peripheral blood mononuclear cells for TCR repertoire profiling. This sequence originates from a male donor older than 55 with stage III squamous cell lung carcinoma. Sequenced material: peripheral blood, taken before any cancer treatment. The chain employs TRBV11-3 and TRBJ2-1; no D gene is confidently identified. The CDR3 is CASSHSTPGYNEQFF. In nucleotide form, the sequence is TGTGCCAGCAGCCATAGCACTCCAGGATACAATGAGCAGTTCTTC.